The 28 T cell receptor beta chains presented below share a single source sample, sequenced in a study of T cells expressing NK-cell markers. TCRdb re-called the 5' RACE reads and shows each CDR3 protein once, DNA omitted. Seen in this sample are 350,000 to 400,000 distinct CDR3 sequences; the ten most common clones hold roughly 10%. Sequenced input: blood T cells: a sorted CD56 or NKG2C T cell subset, CD4+ or CD8+ T cells, or bulk PBMC T cells (not recorded which). These TCRs come from a woman in her fifties or sixties in good health.

V gene TRBV6-6 combines with J gene TRBJ2-3; the TCRdb call, TRBD2, lacks DNA for checking. This CDR3 has 17 residues. The germline V gene encodes CDR1 MNHNY and CDR2 SVGAGI (reference sequence). CDR3: CASSLGTSGSPTDTQYF.

J is TRBJ2-3 and V is TRBV2. This CDR3 spans 13 amino acids. Germline-derived CDR1 and CDR2 are SNHLY and FYNNEI. CDR3 sequence reads: CASRSKGTDTQYF.

The rearrangement links TRBV7-3 to TRBJ2-1. This CDR3 region has 21 residues. The germline V gene encodes CDR1 SGHTA and CDR2 FQGTGA. The CDR3 here is CASSLYGDVGWTQSSYNEQFF.

The CDR3 sequence: CATSEPGPANNEQFF. The gene calls are TRBV24-1 and TRBJ2-1; the TCRdb call, TRBD1, lacks DNA for checking. Germline loops: CDR1 KGHDR, CDR2 SFDVKD. This CDR3 is built from 15 residues.

The chain joins TRBV11-3 to TRBJ2-3; the TRBD2 assignment by TCRdb is unverifiable without DNA. The CDR3 length is 14 residues. Germline CDR1 is SGHNT and CDR2 is YENEEA. The CDR3 loop is CASSLSGTRVPQYF.

The CDR3 spells CASSLDVLTDTQYF. The chain uses TRBV5-1 and TRBJ2-3. There are 14 residues in the CDR3. The germline gives CDR1 SGHRS, CDR2 YFSETQ.

The rearrangement joins TRBV20-1 to TRBJ1-3; TCRdb selects TRBD1, and the lack of DNA leaves this call unchecked. Germline-derived CDR1 and CDR2 are DFQATT and SNEGSKA (reference sequence). This CDR3 region has 16 residues. CDR3 in amino acids: CSARDWDSASGNTIYF.

The V gene is TRBV5-1, the J gene TRBJ1-1; the TCRdb D gene call, TRBD1, has no DNA to confirm it. The CDR3 spans 15 residues. From germline, CDR1 is SGHRS and CDR2 YFSETQ. The CDR3 here is CASSKEGVPNTEAFF. Filled out from reference TRBV5-1 and TRBJ1-1, the complete variable domain reads KAGVTQTPRYLIKTRGQQVTLSCSPISGHRSVSWYQQTPGQGLQFLFEYFSETQRNKGNFPGRFSGRQFSNSRSEMNVSTLELGDSALYLCASSKEGVPNTEAFFGQGTRLTVV.

This chain links TRBV24-1 with TRBJ2-7; TCRdb designates TRBD1, a call that cannot be tested without DNA. Germline lookup yields CDR1 KGHDR and CDR2 SFDVKD. The CDR3 length is 14 residues. This chain's CDR3 is CATSPGRGSYEQYF.

CDR3 amino acids: CAISGDRESEKLFF. The rearrangement joins TRBV10-3 to TRBJ1-4; the TCRdb D gene call, TRBD1, has no DNA to confirm it. This CDR3 comprises 14 residues. CDR1 ENHRY and CDR2 SYGVKD come from the germline V gene.

V and J are TRBV3-1 and TRBJ1-2. CDR1 LGHDT and CDR2 YNNKEL come from the germline V gene (reference sequence). This CDR3 is 13 amino acids long. The chain's CDR3 is CASSQGAGDGYTF.

The V and J genes are TRBV14 and TRBJ2-2; TCRdb gives TRBD2 as the D gene, but with no DNA this cannot be confirmed. Germline CDR1 and CDR2: SGHDN and FVKESK. The CDR3 has 17 residues. CDR3 protein: CASSGLAGGLSTGELFF.

The chain links TRBV5-1 to TRBJ2-3. The germline V gene encodes CDR1 SGHRS and CDR2 YFSETQ. The CDR3 contains 15 residues. CDR3 amino acids: CASSWEGRGSDTQYF.

The chain joins TRBV20-1 to TRBJ2-5; as DNA is missing, the TRBD2 call by TCRdb cannot be tested. Germline assignment: CDR1 DFQATT and CDR2 SNEGSKA (reference sequence). The CDR3 loop spans 15 amino acids. CDR3 loop: CSASMRSGSGETQYF.

The chain links TRBV24-1 to TRBJ2-1; without DNA, the TCRdb call of TRBD1 cannot be checked. CDR1 and CDR2 from the germline V gene are KGHDR and SFDVKD. The CDR3 is made up of 13 amino acids. This CDR3 reads CATGWTGSDEQFF.

V and J are TRBV10-2 and TRBJ1-2; as DNA is missing, the TRBD1 call by TCRdb cannot be tested. Germline CDR1 is WSHSY and CDR2 is SAAADI. The CDR3 runs 14 residues. CDR3 loop: CASSEMDGDYGYTF.

This sequence joins TRBV12-3 or TRBV12-4 and TRBJ1-5; the D call from TCRdb, TRBD1, cannot be confirmed without DNA. The CDR3 spans 15 residues. The CDR3 protein is CASSLQAWGYQPQHF.

The V call is TRBV20-1, the J call TRBJ2-5; TCRdb's D call, TRBD2, is unchecked because there is no DNA. There are 16 residues in the CDR3. Germline V lookup: CDR1 DFQATT, CDR2 SNEGSKA (reference sequence). The CDR3 spells CSARDHAGRAGETQYF.

This chain joins TRBV7-9 and TRBJ2-7; TCRdb returns TRBD1, unconfirmable since there is no DNA. Germline V gene lookup returns CDR1 SEHNR and CDR2 FQNEAQ (reference sequence). The CDR3 is 15 amino acids. CDR3 sequence reads: CASSQTQGASYEQYF. Drawing the rest from reference TRBV7-9 and TRBJ2-7, the complete variable domain is DTGVSQNPRHKITKRGQNVTFRCDPISEHNRLYWYRQTLGQGPEFLTYFQNEAQLEKSRLLSDRFSAERPKGSFSTLEIQRTEQGDSAMYLCASSQTQGASYEQYFGPGTRLTVT.

The chain carries TRBV12-5 and TRBJ2-5; the D call from TCRdb, TRBD2, cannot be confirmed without DNA. CDR1 is LGHNT, CDR2 FRNRAP, per germline. The CDR3 spans 14 residues. The CDR3 loop reads CASGIAGGVKTQYF.

The rearrangement joins TRBV6-5 to TRBJ2-1; TCRdb gives TRBD2 as the D gene, but with no DNA this cannot be confirmed. The length of the CDR3 is 15 residues. Germline values: CDR1 MNHEY, CDR2 SVGAGI. The CDR3 region is CASSYAAGGPWEQFF.

This chain connects TRBV4-1 to TRBJ2-1; with no DNA, the TCRdb D assignment of TRBD2 cannot be verified. CDR1 is MGHRA, CDR2 YSYEKL, per germline. The CDR3 covers 14 residues. The CDR3 spells CASSPRAGIDEQFF.

The chain is built from TRBV7-9 and TRBJ2-1; absent DNA, TCRdb's TRBD1 call cannot be checked. This CDR3 contains 15 residues. In germline, CDR1 is SEHNR, CDR2 FQNEAQ (reference sequence). The CDR3 is CASSLAGTGGDEQFF.

The chain is built from TRBV9 and TRBJ2-2; there is no DNA to check the TCRdb D call of TRBD2. Looked up from germline, CDR1 is SGDLS and CDR2 is YYNGEE. The CDR3 runs to 16 residues. Here the CDR3 reads CASSLPEGLNTGELFF.

V usage is TRBV10-3 and J usage is TRBJ2-3; no DNA is available, so the TRBD1 call from TCRdb remains unchecked. This CDR3 has 13 amino acids. Germline V CDR1 and CDR2: ENHRY, SYGVKD. This chain's CDR3 is CAIRGTEADTQYF.

The V and J genes are TRBV6-1 and TRBJ2-5; TCRdb's assignment of TRBD1 cannot be checked, as there is no DNA. The CDR3 totals 16 residues. The germline V gene has CDR1 MNHNS and CDR2 SASEGT. This chain's CDR3 is CASSEMQGASGETQYF.

The chain couples TRBV11-2 to TRBJ1-1. Germline V lookup: CDR1 SGHAT, CDR2 FQNNGV. CDR3 length: 16 amino acids. The CDR3 loop reads CASSLEWGDLRTEAFF.

The chain employs TRBV14 and TRBJ2-1; the D gene TCRdb calls, TRBD2, cannot be checked with no DNA. The CDR3 is 14 residues long. Germline CDR1 reads SGHDN; CDR2 reads FVKESK. The CDR3 loop reads CASSPSGRPNEQFF.